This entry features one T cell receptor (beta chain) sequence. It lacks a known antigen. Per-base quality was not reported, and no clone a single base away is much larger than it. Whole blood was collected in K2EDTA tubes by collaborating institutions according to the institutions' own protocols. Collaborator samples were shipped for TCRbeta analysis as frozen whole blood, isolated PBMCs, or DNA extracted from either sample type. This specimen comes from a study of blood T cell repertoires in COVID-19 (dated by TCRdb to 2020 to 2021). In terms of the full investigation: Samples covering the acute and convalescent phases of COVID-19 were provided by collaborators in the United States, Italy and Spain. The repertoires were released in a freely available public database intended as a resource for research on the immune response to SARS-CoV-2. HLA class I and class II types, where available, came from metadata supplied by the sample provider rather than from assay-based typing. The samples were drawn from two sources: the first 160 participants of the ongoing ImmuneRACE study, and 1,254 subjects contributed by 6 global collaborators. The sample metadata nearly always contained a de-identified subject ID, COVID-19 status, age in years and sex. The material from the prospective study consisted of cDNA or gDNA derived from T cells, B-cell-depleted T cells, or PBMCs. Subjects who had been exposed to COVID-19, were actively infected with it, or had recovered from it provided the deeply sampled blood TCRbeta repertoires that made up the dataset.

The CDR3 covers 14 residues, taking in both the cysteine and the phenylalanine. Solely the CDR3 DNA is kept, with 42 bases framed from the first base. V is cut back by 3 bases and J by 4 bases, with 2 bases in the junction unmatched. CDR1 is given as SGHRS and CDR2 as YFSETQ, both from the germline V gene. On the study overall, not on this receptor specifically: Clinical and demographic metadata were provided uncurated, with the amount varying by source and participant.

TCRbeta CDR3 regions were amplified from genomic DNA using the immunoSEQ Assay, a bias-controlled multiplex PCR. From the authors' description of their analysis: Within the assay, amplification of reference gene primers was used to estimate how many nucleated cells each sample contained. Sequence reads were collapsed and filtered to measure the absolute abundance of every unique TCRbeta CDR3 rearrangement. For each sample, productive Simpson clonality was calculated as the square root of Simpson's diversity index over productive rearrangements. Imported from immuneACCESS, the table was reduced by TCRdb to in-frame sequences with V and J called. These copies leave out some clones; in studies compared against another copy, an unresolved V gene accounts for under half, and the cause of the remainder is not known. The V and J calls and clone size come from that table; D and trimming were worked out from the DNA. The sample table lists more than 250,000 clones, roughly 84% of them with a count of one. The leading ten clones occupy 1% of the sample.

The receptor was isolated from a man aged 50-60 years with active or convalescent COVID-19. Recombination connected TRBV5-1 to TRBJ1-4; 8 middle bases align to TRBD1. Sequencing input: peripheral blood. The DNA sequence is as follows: TGCGCCAGCAGCTACAGGGGGAGTAATGAAAAACTGTTTTTT. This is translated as CASSYRGSNEKLFF.